This is a list of T cell receptor beta chains from one sample in a study of T cell changes during pregnancy in multiple sclerosis. Profiled with immunoSEQ multiplex PCR; TCRdb holds only in-frame clones, not every one. The table has 85,000 to 100,000 clones, 85% to 95% seen once. The material was peripheral blood, obtained in the first trimester of pregnancy. These receptors were collected from a female donor with multiple sclerosis, enrolled in a pregnancy study. Each CDR3 is given with its conserved first and last residue. The D gene is left open where the match is weak. Clone size is given for some rows only: seen once, a few or many times, or a class if the clone is expanded.

d_gene	abundance	v_gene	j_gene	CDR3aa	CDR3nt
TRBD2	-	TRBV5-6	TRBJ2-1	CASSVTGTSGFKEQFF	TGTGCCAGCAGCGTGACCGGGACTAGCGGCTTCAAGGAGCAGTTCTTC
TRBD1	-	TRBV19	TRBJ1-5	CASSPGTGWNQPQHF	TGTGCCAGTAGTCCCGGGACAGGGTGGAATCAGCCCCAGCATTTT
-	few	TRBV29-1	TRBJ1-1	CSSRQQLNTEAFF	TGCAGCTCCCGACAGCAGTTGAACACTGAAGCTTTCTTT
TRBD1	-	TRBV10-3	TRBJ2-5	CAISEKIPWTGTTGTQYF	TGTGCCATCAGTGAAAAAATTCCGTGGACAGGGACAACTGGCACCCAGTACTTC
-	-	TRBV27	TRBJ1-1	CASSGGREAFF	TGTGCCAGCAGTGGAGGCAGGGAAGCTTTCTTT
-	-	TRBV4-2	TRBJ1-2	CASSQDPSGRNGYTF	TGTGCCAGCAGCCAAGATCCGTCAGGGAGGAATGGCTACACCTTC
TRBD1	-	TRBV12-5	TRBJ2-7	CASGPTGGVTSEQYF	TGTGCTAGTGGTCCAACAGGGGGCGTCACTTCCGAGCAGTACTTC
-	-	TRBV16	TRBJ1-2	CASSQSSGPGGYTF	TGTGCCAGCAGCCAATCTTCAGGCCCGGGGGGCTACACCTTC
TRBD1	-	TRBV28	TRBJ1-5	CASSVTGGFYPNQPQHF	TGTGCCAGCAGTGTAACAGGGGGCTTTTACCCCAATCAGCCCCAGCATTTT
-	-	TRBV19	TRBJ2-2	CASSIVGSGLTGELFF	TGTGCCAGTAGTATAGTGGGCAGCGGACTCACCGGGGAGCTGTTTTTT
-	-	TRBV15	TRBJ2-2	CATSRVAAAGELFF	TGTGCCACCAGCAGAGTAGCTGCGGCCGGGGAGCTGTTTTTT
TRBD2	few	TRBV7-2	TRBJ2-7	CASSLAHLAGGYEQYF	TGTGCCAGCAGCTTAGCGCATCTAGCGGGAGGGTACGAGCAGTACTTC
-	-	TRBV18	TRBJ2-1	CASSPISQNNEQFF	TGTGCCAGCTCACCAATATCACAGAACAATGAGCAGTTCTTC
-	once	TRBV4-2	TRBJ1-2	CASSQDFGNYGYTF	TGTGCCAGCAGCCAAGATTTCGGGAACTATGGCTACACCTTC
-	few	TRBV5-4	TRBJ2-3	CASSLQRSTDTQYF	TGTGCCAGCAGCTTGCAGCGGAGCACAGATACGCAGTATTTT